This record looks at one TCR beta chain sequence and its context. Its antigen is not identified. The data are from a study of CD8 T cells in ankylosing spondylitis. Findings and limits, study-wide: The authors reported significant enrichment of disease-linked clones in matched ankylosing spondylitis synovial fluid.

This CDR3 is 15 amino acids long. Germline V gives CDR1 SGHAT, CDR2 FQNNGV. The V end lost 1 base, the J end lost 9 bases, and 16 bases lay between the germline ends. Quantitative 5'-RACE with molecular barcodes was used to make the TCR beta libraries. One entry per CDR3 protein results from TCRdb running MiXCR on the 5' RACE reads. The sample carries 380,000 or so distinct CDR3 sequences, more than 20% recorded once. The sequence was obtained from a male donor with ankylosing spondylitis or in good health (not recorded which). Sequencing was done on a sample of blood, either unsorted or a sorted T cell fraction (not recorded which). V gene TRBV11-2 combines with J gene TRBJ2-1, with a possible D match to TRBD2 (6 bases). CDR3 sequence (DNA): TGTGCCAGCAGCTTAGGCCCGACTACCGGGGGTGAGCAGTTCTTC. This translates into CASSLGPTTGGEQFF.